The 27 T cell receptor beta chains given below trace back to one sample, sequenced in a study of T cell responses to AZD1222 COVID-19 vaccine. The table came from immunoSEQ multiplex PCR; TCRdb's copy has only in-frame clones and leaves some out. The sample lists over 85,000 clones, approximately 90% occurring once. The input for sequencing was peripheral blood, taken on day 0 of AZD1222 vaccination. These receptors came from an adult in good health.

The rearrangement uses TRBV2 and TRBJ2-3; the match to TRBD2 covers 9 bases. Germline assignment: CDR1 SNHLY and CDR2 FYNNEI. The CDR3 is made up of 14 amino acids. Losses at the gene ends were 6 bases for V and 1 base for J; bases not matched to a gene: 2. CDR3 bases: TGTGCCAGCAGGAGGACTAGCGGCACAGATACGCAGTATTTT. It codes for CASRRTSGTDTQYF. Full variable domain (rest looked up from reference TRBV2 and TRBJ2-3): EPEVTQTPSHQVTQMGQEVILRCVPISNHLYFYWYRQILGQKVEFLVSFYNNEISEKSEIFDDQFSVERPDGSNFTLKIRSTKLEDSAMYFCASRRTSGTDTQYFGPGTRLTVL.

The J gene is TRBJ1-2, the V gene TRBV19; 8 nucleotides match TRBD1. The CDR3 spans 15 residues. After removal of 5 bases from V and 4 bases from J, the junction contained 9 bases not matched to a gene. The V gene's germline CDR1 is LNHDA and CDR2 SQIVND (reference sequence). The CDR3 protein is CASSPQGADGYGYTF. In DNA, the CDR3 is TGTGCCAGTAGTCCCCAGGGGGCAGATGGCTATGGCTACACCTTC.

V gene TRBV7-2 combines with J gene TRBJ2-5, with 8 nucleotides matching TRBD1. The V gene's germline CDR1 is SGHTA and CDR2 FQGNSA. Germline trimming cut 4 bases from V and 1 base from J; bases unmatched to any gene: 8. The CDR3 is 16 residues long. The CDR3, as DNA: TGTGCCAGCAGCTCGACCGGGACAGGATTCCAAGAGACCCAGTACTTC. Protein: CASSSTGTGFQETQYF. The full variable domain, completed using reference TRBV7-2 and TRBJ2-5, is GAGVSQSPSNKVTEKGKDVELRCDPISGHTALYWYRQSLGQGLEFLIYFQGNSAPDKSGLPSDRFSAERTGGSVSTLTIQRTQQEDSAVYLCASSSTGTGFQETQYFGPGTRLLVL.

This sequence joins TRBV7-9 and TRBJ2-7; 10 bases map to TRBD2. In germline, CDR1 is SEHNR, CDR2 FQNEAQ (reference sequence). The CDR3 is 15 amino acids. Trimming removed 3 bases from V and 0 bases from J; junction bases left unmatched: 2. Here the CDR3 reads CASSFSGRNSYEQYF. The CDR3 bases are TGTGCCAGCAGCTTTAGCGGGAGGAACTCCTACGAGCAGTACTTC. The full variable domain, completed using reference TRBV7-9 and TRBJ2-7, is DTGVSQNPRHKITKRGQNVTFRCDPISEHNRLYWYRQTLGQGPEFLTYFQNEAQLEKSRLLSDRFSAERPKGSFSTLEIQRTEQGDSAMYLCASSFSGRNSYEQYFGPGTRLTVT.

This clone was seen only once. The chain links TRBV5-6 to TRBJ2-1; perhaps TRBD2 as D (7 bases). The ends were cut back, 3 bases at V and 9 bases at J, with 22 bases in the middle. There are 16 residues in the CDR3. From germline, CDR1 is SGHDT and CDR2 YYEEEE. CDR3 DNA: TGTGCCAGCAGCTGGGAGGGACGGGGGCAAATAAGTGAGCAGTTCTTC. Its protein product is CASSWEGRGQISEQFF.

The chain combines TRBV6-2 or TRBV6-3 with TRBJ1-1, with D hard to call. The V gene's germline CDR1 is MNHEY and CDR2 SVGEGT. CDR3 length equals 12 residues. V was pared by 2 bases and J by 2 bases, with 3 bases between. CDR3 amino acids: CASSYLNTEAFF. CDR3 coding DNA: TGTGCCAGCAGTTACCTTAACACTGAAGCTTTCTTT.

The chain has TRBV11-2 and TRBJ2-5; D may correspond to TRBD1 or TRBD2 (5 bases each). CDR3 length: 13 residues. V lost 8 bases, J lost 5 bases, and 15 bases lay in between. The germline CDR1 and CDR2 sequences are SGHAT and FQNNGV. CDR3 nucleotide sequence: TGTGCCAGCTGCAGAGGGGTGGGGGAGACCCAGTACTTC. As protein: CASCRGVGETQYF.

This chain uses TRBV6-1 with TRBJ1-3; TRBD1 agrees at 9 bases. CDR1 MNHNS and CDR2 SASEGT come from the germline V gene. Germline trimming cut 5 bases from V and 11 bases from J; bases unmatched to any gene: 7. The CDR3 length is 13 residues. CDR3 bases: TGTGCCAGCAGTTTCGGACAGGGGAACGCCATATATTTT. Encoded protein: CASSFGQGNAIYF.

The chain recombines TRBV7-6 with TRBJ2-5; the D call may be TRBD1 or TRBD2 (5 bases each). V was pared by 0 bases and J by 2 bases, with 13 bases between. The CDR3 runs to 16 residues. CDR1 is SGHVS, CDR2 FNYEAQ, per germline. The CDR3: CASSLAPGSTQETQYF. In DNA, the CDR3 is TGTGCCAGCAGCTTAGCACCAGGGAGTACGCAAGAGACCCAGTACTTC. The variable domain in full, with the rest retrieved from reference TRBV7-6 and TRBJ2-5, is GAGVSQSPRYKVTKRGQDVALRCDPISGHVSLYWYRQALGQGPEFLTYFNYEAQQDKSGLPNDRFSAERPEGSISTLTIQRTEQRDSAMYRCASSLAPGSTQETQYFGPGTRLLVL.

This CDR3 is CASSTRARTSGTGELFF. The CDR3 DNA reads as TGTGCCAGCAGCACACGTGCAAGGACTAGCGGGACCGGGGAGCTGTTTTTT. The rearrangement uses TRBV7-2 and TRBJ2-2; TRBD2 agrees at 11 bases. The CDR3 is 17 amino acids. The V gene end was trimmed by 5 bases and the J gene end by 5 bases; junction bases not matched to a gene: 10. From germline, CDR1 is SGHTA and CDR2 FQGNSA.

This sequence joins TRBV11-2 and TRBJ2-2; weak D call: TRBD2 (6 bases). V was shortened by 3 bases and J by 4 bases, with 15 bases between the two germline ends. The germline CDR1 and CDR2 sequences are SGHAT and FQNNGV. This CDR3 has 16 amino acids. DNA for the CDR3: TGTGCCAGCAGCTTCGTAGCGGCTCCTTTCACCGGGGAGCTGTTTTTT. Encoded protein: CASSFVAAPFTGELFF.

The chain carries TRBV9 and TRBJ2-7, with D possibly being TRBD1 (6 bases). The CDR3 spans 15 residues. Trimming took off 2 bases at V and 0 bases at J, with 12 bases between the two ends. Germline values: CDR1 SGDLS, CDR2 YYNGEE. As DNA, the CDR3 is TGTGCCAGCAGCGTGACCTTGGACAGCTCCTACGAGCAGTACTTC. It translates to CASSVTLDSSYEQYF.

This clone has just a few counts. The V call is TRBV11-2, the J call TRBJ1-3; tentative D call: TRBD1 (6 bases). There are 17 residues in the CDR3. Trimming removed 4 bases from V and 0 bases from J, with 16 bases in between. The germline CDR1 and CDR2 sequences are SGHAT and FQNNGV. CDR3 protein: CASSSLRTVPSGNTIYF. The DNA for the CDR3 is TGTGCCAGCAGCTCCCTCAGGACAGTACCCTCTGGAAACACCATATATTTT.

This chain connects TRBV5-4 to TRBJ1-4; the match to TRBD1 covers 10 bases. J lost 8 bases, V lost 3 bases, and 13 bases had no gene match. This CDR3 comprises 17 residues. Germline values: CDR1 SGHNT, CDR2 YYREEE (reference sequence). CDR3 nucleotide sequence: TGTGCCAGCAGCTCTAGCCTGCTCGGGACAGGGGACGAAAAACTGTTTTTT. This encodes CASSSSLLGTGDEKLFF.

The chain uses TRBV5-1 and TRBJ2-3; D uncertain. Per the germline V gene, CDR1 is SGHRS and CDR2 is YFSETQ. Trimming took off 3 bases at V and 1 base at J, with 6 bases between the two ends. The CDR3 has 13 amino acids. This CDR3 reads CASSSTGTDTQYF. The CDR3 nucleotides are TGCGCCAGCAGCTCCACGGGCACAGATACGCAGTATTTT.

V and J are TRBV6-2 or TRBV6-3 and TRBJ1-1, with 10 nucleotides matching TRBD1. The CDR3 has 16 residues. Germline V gene sequence: CDR1 MNHEY, CDR2 SVGEGT. J was trimmed by 4 bases and V by 2 bases; bases with no gene match: 7. CDR3 sequence reads: CASSYRGQGSGTEAFF. The DNA for the CDR3 is TGTGCCAGCAGTTACCGGGGACAGGGGAGTGGCACTGAAGCTTTCTTT.

J is TRBJ2-3 and V is TRBV2, with TRBD2 identical over 12 bases. Germline loops: CDR1 SNHLY, CDR2 FYNNEI. V lost 7 bases and J lost 4; bases outside the gene matches: 9. This CDR3 is built from 16 residues. CDR3 sequence: CASTAGLAGWADTQYF. The CDR3 region has the DNA TGTGCCAGCACCGCTGGACTAGCGGGGTGGGCAGATACGCAGTATTTT.

This sequence joins TRBV29-1 and TRBJ1-1, with D possibly being TRBD1 (6 bases). This CDR3 contains 13 residues. CDR1 is SQVTM, CDR2 ANQGSEA, per germline. The V end lost 2 bases, the J end lost 0 bases, and 7 bases lay between the germline ends. CDR3 region: CSVEQGMNTEAFF. The CDR3 DNA sequence: TGCAGCGTTGAACAGGGGATGAACACTGAAGCTTTCTTT.

This clone came up a few times. This chain connects TRBV11-3 to TRBJ2-7; D is possibly TRBD1 (6 bases). The germline V gene encodes CDR1 SGHNT and CDR2 YENEEA. CDR3 size: 14 residues. V shed 1 base and J shed 4 bases, with 11 bases lying between them. The CDR3 bases are TGTGCCAGCAGCTTAGCCGCTCAGGGGTACGAGCAGTACTTC. Translation: CASSLAAQGYEQYF.

This rearrangement joins TRBV15 to TRBJ1-2; 9 nucleotides match TRBD1. The CDR3 sequence is 16 residues long. V was clipped by 0 bases and J by 6 bases; unmatched bases: 8. CDR1 and CDR2 (germline): LNHNV, YYDKDF (reference sequence). Written as DNA, the CDR3 is TGTGCCACCAGCAGAGATCAGTGGGACAGGGAAAATGGCTACACCTTC. This encodes CATSRDQWDRENGYTF. Supplemented by reference TRBV15 and TRBJ1-2, the full variable domain reads DAMVIQNPRYQVTQFGKPVTLSCSQTLNHNVMYWYQQKSSQAPKLLFHYYDKDFNNEADTPDNFQSRRPNTSFCFLDIRSPGLGDTAMYLCATSRDQWDRENGYTFGSGTRLTVV.

The rearrangement uses TRBV2 and TRBJ1-4; D possibly corresponds to TRBD1 (6 bases). There are 15 residues in the CDR3. Germline V lookup: CDR1 SNHLY, CDR2 FYNNEI. The V and J ends lost 6 bases and 4 bases respectively, with 15 bases between them. DNA of the CDR3: TGTGCCAGCAGGATGATGGGGGCGATTAATGAAAAACTGTTTTTT. As protein: CASRMMGAINEKLFF.

V is TRBV28 and J is TRBJ1-3; no reliable D call. Germline-derived CDR1 and CDR2 are MDHEN and SYDVKM. The CDR3 runs 15 residues. Trimming took off 2 bases at V and 0 bases at J, with 8 bases between the two ends. CDR3 region: CASSLVGLSGNTIYF. In nucleotides, the CDR3 is TGTGCCAGCAGTTTAGTTGGGCTCTCTGGAAACACCATATATTTT.

V usage is TRBV15 and J usage is TRBJ1-2; D remains unclear. Germline assignment: CDR1 LNHNV and CDR2 YYDKDF (reference sequence). This CDR3 contains 14 residues. V was clipped by 7 bases and J by 4 bases, with 16 bases between them. In DNA, the CDR3 is TGTGCCACCACCGCCCTCTTCCTTGGCTATGGCTACACCTTC. This codes for CATTALFLGYGYTF.

CDR3 residues: CASSDRAPSYEQYF. CDR3 coding DNA: TGCGCCAGCAGCGACAGGGCTCCCTCCTACGAGCAGTACTTC. The chain couples TRBV10-2 to TRBJ2-7; 7 nucleotides line up with TRBD1. Looked up from germline, CDR1 is WSHSY and CDR2 is SAAADI. Germline trimming cut 6 bases from V and 0 bases from J; bases unmatched to any gene: 5. The CDR3 totals 14 residues.

The V call is TRBV28, the J call TRBJ2-5; possibly TRBD2 for D (6 bases). The CDR3 sequence is 14 residues long. The V end lost 4 bases, the J end lost 5 bases, and 14 bases lay between the germline ends. Germline-derived CDR1 and CDR2 are MDHEN and SYDVKM. The CDR3, as DNA: TGTGCCAGCAGTTGGGGTTTGCGGGGTGAGACCCAGTACTTC. It translates to CASSWGLRGETQYF.

V and J are TRBV2 and TRBJ1-1, with D maybe TRBD1 (5 bases). The CDR3 is 14 residues long. From germline, CDR1 is SNHLY and CDR2 FYNNEI. Between the trimmed V and J ends, which lost 7 bases and 1 base, there was a span of 13 bases. The CDR3 DNA sequence: TGTGCCAGCAAAAGTGACAGACCGAACACTGAAGCTTTCTTT. This translates into CASKSDRPNTEAFF.

This CDR3 reads CASSLTEYEQYF. In DNA form, the CDR3 reads TGTGCCAGCAGCCTGACAGAATACGAGCAGTACTTC. The chain joins TRBV3-1 (or the pseudogene TRBV3-2) to TRBJ2-7; TRBD1 might be the D (5 bases). V dropped 4 bases and J dropped 4 bases, with 8 bases sitting between them. Germline V gene lookup returns CDR1 LGHDT and CDR2 YNNKEL (reference sequence). The CDR3 covers 12 residues.